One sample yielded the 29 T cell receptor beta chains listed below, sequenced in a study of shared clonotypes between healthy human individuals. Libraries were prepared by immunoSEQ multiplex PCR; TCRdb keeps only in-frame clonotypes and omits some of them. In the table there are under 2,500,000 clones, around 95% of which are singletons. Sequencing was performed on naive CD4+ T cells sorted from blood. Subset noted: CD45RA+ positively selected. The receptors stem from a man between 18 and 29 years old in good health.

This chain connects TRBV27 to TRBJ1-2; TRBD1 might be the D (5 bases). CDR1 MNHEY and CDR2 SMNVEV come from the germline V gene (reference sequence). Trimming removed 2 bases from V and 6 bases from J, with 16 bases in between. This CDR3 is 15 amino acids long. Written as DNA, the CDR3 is TGTGCCAGCAGTTTAAGTGCAGGGTTTTCCCATGGCTACACCTTC. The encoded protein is CASSLSAGFSHGYTF.

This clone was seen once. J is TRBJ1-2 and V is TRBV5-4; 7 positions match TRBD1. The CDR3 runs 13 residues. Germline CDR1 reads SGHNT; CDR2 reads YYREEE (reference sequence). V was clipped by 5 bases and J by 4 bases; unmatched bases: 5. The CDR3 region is CASSLQGFYGYTF. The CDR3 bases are TGTGCCAGCAGTTTACAGGGGTTCTATGGCTACACCTTC.

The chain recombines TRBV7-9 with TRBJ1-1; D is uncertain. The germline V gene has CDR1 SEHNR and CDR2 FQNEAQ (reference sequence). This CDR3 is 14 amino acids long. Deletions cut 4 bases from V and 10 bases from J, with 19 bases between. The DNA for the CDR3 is TGTGCCAGCAGCTATACGGACGGTAAAGAGGGAGCTTTCTTT. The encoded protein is CASSYTDGKEGAFF.

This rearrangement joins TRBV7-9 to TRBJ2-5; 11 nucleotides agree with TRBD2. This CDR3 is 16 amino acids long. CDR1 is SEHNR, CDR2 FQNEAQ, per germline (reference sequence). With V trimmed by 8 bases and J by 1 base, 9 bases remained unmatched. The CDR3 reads CASAHPTSGTQETQYF. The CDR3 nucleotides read TGTGCCAGCGCTCACCCGACTAGCGGGACCCAAGAGACCCAGTACTTC.

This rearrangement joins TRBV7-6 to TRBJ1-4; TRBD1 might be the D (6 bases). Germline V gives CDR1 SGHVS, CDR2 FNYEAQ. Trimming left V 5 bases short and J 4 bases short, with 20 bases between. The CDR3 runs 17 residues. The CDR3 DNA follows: TGTGCCAGCAGCCCAGGACAGAGCGCAGCTATTAATGAAAAACTGTTTTTT. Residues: CASSPGQSAAINEKLFF.

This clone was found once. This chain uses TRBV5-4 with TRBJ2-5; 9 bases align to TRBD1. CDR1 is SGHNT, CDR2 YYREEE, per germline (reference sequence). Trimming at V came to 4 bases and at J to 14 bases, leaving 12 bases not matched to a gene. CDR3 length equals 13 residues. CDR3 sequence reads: CASSRITGGPGYF. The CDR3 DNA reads TGTGCCAGCAGCAGAATAACAGGGGGCCCAGGCTACTTC.

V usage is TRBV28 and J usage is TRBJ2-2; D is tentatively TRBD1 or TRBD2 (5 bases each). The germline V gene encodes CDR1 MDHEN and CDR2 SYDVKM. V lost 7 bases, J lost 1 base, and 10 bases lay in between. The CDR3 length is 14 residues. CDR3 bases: TGTGCCAGCACCCCGGGGCTGAACACCGGGGAGCTGTTTTTT. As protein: CASTPGLNTGELFF. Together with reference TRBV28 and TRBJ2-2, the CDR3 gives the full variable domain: DVKVTQSSRYLVKRTGEKVFLECVQDMDHENMFWYRQDPGLGLRLIYFSYDVKMKEKGDIPEGYSVSREKKERFSLILESASTNQTSMYLCASTPGLNTGELFFGEGSRLTVL.

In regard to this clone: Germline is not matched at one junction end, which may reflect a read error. The CDR3 here is CASSLGGTGALDTQYF. The CDR3 nucleotides are TGTGCTAGCAGCTTAGGCGGGACAGGGGCGCTAGATACGCAGTATTTT. The V and J genes are TRBV7-7 and TRBJ2-3, with TRBD1 identical over 10 bases. The CDR3 is 16 amino acids. Germline CDR1 and CDR2: SSHAT and FNYEAQ (reference sequence).

The CDR3 sequence: CASSRPQGELYEQYF. In DNA form, the CDR3 reads TGTGCCAGCAGCCGTCCCCAAGGGGAGCTCTACGAGCAGTACTTC. The chain carries TRBV7-9 and TRBJ2-7; D is perhaps TRBD1 or TRBD2 (5 bases each). The V end was cut by 5 bases, the J end by 3 bases, with 17 bases between. The CDR3 extends over 15 amino acids. Germline V gene lookup returns CDR1 SEHNR and CDR2 FQNEAQ (reference sequence).

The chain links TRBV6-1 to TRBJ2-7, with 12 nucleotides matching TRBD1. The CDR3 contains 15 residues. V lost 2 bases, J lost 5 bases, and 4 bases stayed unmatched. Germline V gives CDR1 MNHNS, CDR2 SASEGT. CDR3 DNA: TGTGCCAGCAGTGAACCGGGACAGGGGGCTAACGAGCAGTACTTC. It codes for CASSEPGQGANEQYF.

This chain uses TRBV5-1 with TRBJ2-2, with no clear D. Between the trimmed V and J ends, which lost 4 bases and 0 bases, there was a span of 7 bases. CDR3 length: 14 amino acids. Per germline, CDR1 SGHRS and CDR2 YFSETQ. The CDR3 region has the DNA TGCGCCAGCAGCCACCCCGCGAACACCGGGGAGCTGTTTTTT. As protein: CASSHPANTGELFF.

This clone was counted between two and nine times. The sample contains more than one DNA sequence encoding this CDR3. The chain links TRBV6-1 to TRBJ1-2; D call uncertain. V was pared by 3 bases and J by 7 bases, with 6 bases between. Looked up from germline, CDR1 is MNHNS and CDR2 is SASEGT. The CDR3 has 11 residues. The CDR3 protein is CASSEGGGYTF. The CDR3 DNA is TGTGCCAGCAGTGAGGGAGGTGGCTACACCTTC.

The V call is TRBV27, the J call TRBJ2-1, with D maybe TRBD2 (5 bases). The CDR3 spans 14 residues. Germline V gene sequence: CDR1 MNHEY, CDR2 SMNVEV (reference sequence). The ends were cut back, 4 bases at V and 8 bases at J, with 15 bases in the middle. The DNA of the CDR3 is TGTGCCAGCAGTTACCCACGCGGGTGGGATGAGCAGTTCTTC. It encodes CASSYPRGWDEQFF.

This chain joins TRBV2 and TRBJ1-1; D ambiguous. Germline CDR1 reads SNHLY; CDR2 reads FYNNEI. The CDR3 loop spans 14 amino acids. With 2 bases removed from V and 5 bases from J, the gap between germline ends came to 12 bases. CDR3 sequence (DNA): TGTGCCAGCAGTGAATCTGGGCCCGGGACTGAAGCTTTCTTT. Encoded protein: CASSESGPGTEAFF.

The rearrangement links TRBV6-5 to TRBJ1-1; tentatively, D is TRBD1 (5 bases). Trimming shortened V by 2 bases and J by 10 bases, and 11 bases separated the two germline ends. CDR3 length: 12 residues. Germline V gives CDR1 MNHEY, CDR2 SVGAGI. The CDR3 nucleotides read TGTGCCAGCAGTTACGGTGGGGGGGTAGCTTTCTTT. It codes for CASSYGGGVAFF.

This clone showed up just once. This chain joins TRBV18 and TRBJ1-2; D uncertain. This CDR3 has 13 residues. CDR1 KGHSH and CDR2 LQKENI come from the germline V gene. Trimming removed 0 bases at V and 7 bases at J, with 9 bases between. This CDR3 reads CASSPPERVGYTF. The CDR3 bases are TGTGCCAGCTCACCACCCGAAAGGGTTGGCTACACCTTC.

The CDR3 protein is CASRRENTGELFF. The CDR3 nucleotides are TGTGCCAGCAGAAGGGAAAACACCGGGGAGCTGTTTTTT. The rearrangement joins TRBV7-3 to TRBJ2-2; D not resolved. The CDR3 is 13 amino acids. Germline CDR1 and CDR2: SGHTA and FQGTGA. V was cut by 6 bases and J by 2 bases, with 7 bases left in between.

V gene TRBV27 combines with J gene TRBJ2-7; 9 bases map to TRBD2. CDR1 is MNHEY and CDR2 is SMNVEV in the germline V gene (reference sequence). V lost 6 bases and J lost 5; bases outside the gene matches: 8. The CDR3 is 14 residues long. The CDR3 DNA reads TGTGCCAGCAGGGGGAGCGGGAGGACCCACGAGCAGTACTTC. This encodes CASRGSGRTHEQYF.

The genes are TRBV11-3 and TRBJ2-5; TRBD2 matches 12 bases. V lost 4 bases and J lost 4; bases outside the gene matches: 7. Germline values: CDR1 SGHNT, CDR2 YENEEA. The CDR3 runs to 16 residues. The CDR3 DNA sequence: TGTGCCAGCAGCTCGACCTCGGGACTAGCGGGAGAGACCCAGTACTTC. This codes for CASSSTSGLAGETQYF.

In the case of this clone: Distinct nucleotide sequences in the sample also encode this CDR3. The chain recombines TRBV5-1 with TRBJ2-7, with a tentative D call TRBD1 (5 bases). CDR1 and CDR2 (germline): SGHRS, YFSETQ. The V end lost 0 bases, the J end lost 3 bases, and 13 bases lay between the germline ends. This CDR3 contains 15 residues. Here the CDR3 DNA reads TGCGCCAGCAGCTTGGATCAGGGAAGTATCTACGAGCAGTACTTC. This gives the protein CASSLDQGSIYEQYF.

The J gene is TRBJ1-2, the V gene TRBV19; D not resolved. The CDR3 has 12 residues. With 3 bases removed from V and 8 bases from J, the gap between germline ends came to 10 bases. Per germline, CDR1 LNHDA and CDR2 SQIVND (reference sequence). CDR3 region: CASSIGELGYTF. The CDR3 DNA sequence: TGTGCCAGTAGTATCGGAGAGCTCGGCTACACCTTC.

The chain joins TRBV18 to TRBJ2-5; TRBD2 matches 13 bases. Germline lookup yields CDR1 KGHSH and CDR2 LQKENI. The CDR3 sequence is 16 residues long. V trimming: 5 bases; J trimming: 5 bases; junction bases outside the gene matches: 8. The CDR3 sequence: CASSKGLAGVEETQYF. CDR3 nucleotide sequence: TGTGCCAGCTCAAAAGGACTAGCGGGAGTAGAGGAGACCCAGTACTTC. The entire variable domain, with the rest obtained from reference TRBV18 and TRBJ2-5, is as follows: NAGVMQNPRHLVRRRGQEARLRCSPMKGHSHVYWYRQLPEEGLKFMVYLQKENIIDESGMPKERFSAEFPKEGPSILRIQQVVRGDSAAYFCASSKGLAGVEETQYFGPGTRLLVL.

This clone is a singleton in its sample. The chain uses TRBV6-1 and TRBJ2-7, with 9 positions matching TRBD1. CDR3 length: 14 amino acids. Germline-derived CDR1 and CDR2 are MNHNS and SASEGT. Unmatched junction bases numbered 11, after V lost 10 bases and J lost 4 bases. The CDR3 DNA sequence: TGTGCCACCCGCGGACAGGGGAAGGTATACGAGCAGTACTTC. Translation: CATRGQGKVYEQYF.

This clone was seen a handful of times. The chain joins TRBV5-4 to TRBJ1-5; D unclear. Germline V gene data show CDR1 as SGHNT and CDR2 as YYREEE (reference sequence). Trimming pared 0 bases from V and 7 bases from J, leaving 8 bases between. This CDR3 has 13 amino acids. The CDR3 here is CASSLDGVQPQHF. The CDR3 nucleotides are TGTGCCAGCAGCTTGGATGGGGTACAGCCCCAGCATTTT.

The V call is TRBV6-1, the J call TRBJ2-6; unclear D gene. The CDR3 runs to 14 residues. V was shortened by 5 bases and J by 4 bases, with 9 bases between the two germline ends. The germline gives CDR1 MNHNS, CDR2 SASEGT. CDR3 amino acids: CASSPVWGANVLTF. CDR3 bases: TGTGCCAGCAGTCCAGTATGGGGGGCCAACGTCCTGACTTTC.

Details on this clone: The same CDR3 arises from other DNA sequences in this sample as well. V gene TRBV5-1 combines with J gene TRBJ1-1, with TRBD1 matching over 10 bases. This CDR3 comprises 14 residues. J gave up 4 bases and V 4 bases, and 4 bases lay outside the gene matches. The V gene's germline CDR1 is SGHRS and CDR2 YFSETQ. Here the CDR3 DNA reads TGCGCCAGCAGCCCCGGACAGGGGGGCACTGAAGCTTTCTTT. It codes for CASSPGQGGTEAFF.

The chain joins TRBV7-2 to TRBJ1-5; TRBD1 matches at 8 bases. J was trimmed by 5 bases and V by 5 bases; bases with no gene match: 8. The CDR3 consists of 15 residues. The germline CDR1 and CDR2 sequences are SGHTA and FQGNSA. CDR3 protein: CASSPSTGADQPQHF. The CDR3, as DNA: TGTGCCAGCAGCCCCTCGACAGGGGCCGATCAGCCCCAGCATTTT. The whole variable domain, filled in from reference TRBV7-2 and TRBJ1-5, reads GAGVSQSPSNKVTEKGKDVELRCDPISGHTALYWYRQSLGQGLEFLIYFQGNSAPDKSGLPSDRFSAERTGGSVSTLTIQRTQQEDSAVYLCASSPSTGADQPQHFGDGTRLSIL.

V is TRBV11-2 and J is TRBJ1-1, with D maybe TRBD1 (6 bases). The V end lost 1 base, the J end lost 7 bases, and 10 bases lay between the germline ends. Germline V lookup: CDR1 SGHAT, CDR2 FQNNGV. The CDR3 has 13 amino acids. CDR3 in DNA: TGTGCCAGCAGCTTAGGGACAGCTTTTGAAGCTTTCTTT. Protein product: CASSLGTAFEAFF.

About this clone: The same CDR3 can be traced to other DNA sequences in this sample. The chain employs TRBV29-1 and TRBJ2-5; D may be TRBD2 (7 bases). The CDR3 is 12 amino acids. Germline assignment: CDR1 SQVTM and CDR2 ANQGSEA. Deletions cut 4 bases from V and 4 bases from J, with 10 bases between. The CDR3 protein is CSVARGAETQYF. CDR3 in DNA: TGCAGCGTTGCTCGGGGGGCAGAGACCCAGTACTTC.